This T cell receptor (beta chain) was documented in a study of T-cell memory formation after mild COVID-19. Study details: TCR clusters showed largely donor specificity. Whole-study results and caveats: What remained unconfirmed was the SARS-CoV-2 specificity of second-wave clones peaking on day 37. The appearance of some responding clones in pre-infection memory suggested that cross-reactive memory joined. Later expanders leaned CD4+, whereas day 15 to 85 contracting clones were balanced CD4/CD8.

V lost 5 bases, J lost 3 bases, and 6 bases lay in between. This CDR3 region has 12 residues. This clonotype was observed at least ten times. What it recognizes is unknown. Each CDR3 protein gets one entry after TCRdb re-called the 5' RACE reads with MiXCR. The sample holds approximately 150,000 distinct CDR3 sequences; 19% are singletons and the top ten take around 2%. Sequenced sample: PBMCs or a T cell subset sorted from them (not recorded which). The source of this sequence is an adult woman who had mild COVID-19 (a few samples of this study predate the infection). Cell type and time point are not known. This chain connects TRBV12-3 or TRBV12-4 to TRBJ2-3; no reliable D call. Here the CDR3 reads CASSTGTDTQYF. In DNA, the CDR3 is TGTGCCAGCAGTACTGGTACAGATACGCAGTATTTT.